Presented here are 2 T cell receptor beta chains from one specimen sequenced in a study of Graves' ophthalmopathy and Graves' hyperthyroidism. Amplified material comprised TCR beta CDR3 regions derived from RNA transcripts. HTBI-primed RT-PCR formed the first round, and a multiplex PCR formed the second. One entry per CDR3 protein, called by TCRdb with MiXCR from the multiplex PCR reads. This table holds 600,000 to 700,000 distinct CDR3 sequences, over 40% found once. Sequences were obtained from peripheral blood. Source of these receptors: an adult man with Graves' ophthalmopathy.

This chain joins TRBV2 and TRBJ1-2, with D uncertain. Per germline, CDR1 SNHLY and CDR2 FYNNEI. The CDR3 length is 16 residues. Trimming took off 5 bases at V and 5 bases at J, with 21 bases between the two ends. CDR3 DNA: TGTGCCAGCAGTTACTCCGGCGGACTAGTAACTTATGGCTACACCTTC. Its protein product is CASSYSGGLVTYGYTF. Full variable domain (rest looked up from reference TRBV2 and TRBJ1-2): EPEVTQTPSHQVTQMGQEVILRCVPISNHLYFYWYRQILGQKVEFLVSFYNNEISEKSEIFDDQFSVERPDGSNFTLKIRSTKLEDSAMYFCASSYSGGLVTYGYTFGSGTRLTVV.

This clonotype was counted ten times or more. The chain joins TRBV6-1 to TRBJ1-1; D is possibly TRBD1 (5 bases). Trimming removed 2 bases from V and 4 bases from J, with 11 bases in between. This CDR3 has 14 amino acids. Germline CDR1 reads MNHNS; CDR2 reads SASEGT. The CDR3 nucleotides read TGTGCCAGCAGTGAACCAACAGGCTTCACTGAAGCTTTCTTT. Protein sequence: CASSEPTGFTEAFF.